This TCR beta chain appears in the sequencing data of a study of cytomegalovirus exposure and HLA in healthy donors. Study results and limitations: The dataset shows that most TCR sequences were rare, while some public TCRs occurred in many donors.

This CDR3 has 13 amino acids. Trimming removed 5 bases at V and 2 bases at J, with 10 bases between. CDR1 and CDR2 (germline): MNHNS, SASEGT. This table comes from immunoSEQ multiplex PCR, and its TCRdb copy is limited to in-frame clones, with some not included. The table includes some 250,000 clones, 90% detected once. Comments on this clone: Its antigen remains unknown.

V gene TRBV6-1 combines with J gene TRBJ2-7; no clear D. The TCR originated in a young woman in good health and CMV-seronegative. The sample was PBMCs. The CDR3 bases are TGTGCCAGCAGTCTGGCACAGACCTACGAGCAGTACGTC. Protein: CASSLAQTYEQYV.